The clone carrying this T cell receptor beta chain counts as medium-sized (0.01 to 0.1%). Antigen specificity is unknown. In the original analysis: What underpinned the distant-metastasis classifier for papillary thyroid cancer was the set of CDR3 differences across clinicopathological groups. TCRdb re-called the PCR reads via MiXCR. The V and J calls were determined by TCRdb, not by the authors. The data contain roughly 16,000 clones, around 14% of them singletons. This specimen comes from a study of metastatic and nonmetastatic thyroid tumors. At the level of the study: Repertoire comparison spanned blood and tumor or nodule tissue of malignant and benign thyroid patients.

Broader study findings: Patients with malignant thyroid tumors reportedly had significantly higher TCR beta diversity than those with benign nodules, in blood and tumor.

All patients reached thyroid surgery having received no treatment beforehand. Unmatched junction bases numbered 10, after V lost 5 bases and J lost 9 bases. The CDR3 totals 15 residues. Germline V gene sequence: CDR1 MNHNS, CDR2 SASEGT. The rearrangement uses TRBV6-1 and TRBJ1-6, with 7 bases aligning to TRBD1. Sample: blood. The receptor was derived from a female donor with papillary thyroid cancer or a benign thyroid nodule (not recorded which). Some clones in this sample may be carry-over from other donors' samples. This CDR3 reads CASSLTGAPSSPLHF. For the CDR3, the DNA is TGTGCCAGCAGTTTAACAGGGGCGCCCAGTTCACCCCTCCACTTT.